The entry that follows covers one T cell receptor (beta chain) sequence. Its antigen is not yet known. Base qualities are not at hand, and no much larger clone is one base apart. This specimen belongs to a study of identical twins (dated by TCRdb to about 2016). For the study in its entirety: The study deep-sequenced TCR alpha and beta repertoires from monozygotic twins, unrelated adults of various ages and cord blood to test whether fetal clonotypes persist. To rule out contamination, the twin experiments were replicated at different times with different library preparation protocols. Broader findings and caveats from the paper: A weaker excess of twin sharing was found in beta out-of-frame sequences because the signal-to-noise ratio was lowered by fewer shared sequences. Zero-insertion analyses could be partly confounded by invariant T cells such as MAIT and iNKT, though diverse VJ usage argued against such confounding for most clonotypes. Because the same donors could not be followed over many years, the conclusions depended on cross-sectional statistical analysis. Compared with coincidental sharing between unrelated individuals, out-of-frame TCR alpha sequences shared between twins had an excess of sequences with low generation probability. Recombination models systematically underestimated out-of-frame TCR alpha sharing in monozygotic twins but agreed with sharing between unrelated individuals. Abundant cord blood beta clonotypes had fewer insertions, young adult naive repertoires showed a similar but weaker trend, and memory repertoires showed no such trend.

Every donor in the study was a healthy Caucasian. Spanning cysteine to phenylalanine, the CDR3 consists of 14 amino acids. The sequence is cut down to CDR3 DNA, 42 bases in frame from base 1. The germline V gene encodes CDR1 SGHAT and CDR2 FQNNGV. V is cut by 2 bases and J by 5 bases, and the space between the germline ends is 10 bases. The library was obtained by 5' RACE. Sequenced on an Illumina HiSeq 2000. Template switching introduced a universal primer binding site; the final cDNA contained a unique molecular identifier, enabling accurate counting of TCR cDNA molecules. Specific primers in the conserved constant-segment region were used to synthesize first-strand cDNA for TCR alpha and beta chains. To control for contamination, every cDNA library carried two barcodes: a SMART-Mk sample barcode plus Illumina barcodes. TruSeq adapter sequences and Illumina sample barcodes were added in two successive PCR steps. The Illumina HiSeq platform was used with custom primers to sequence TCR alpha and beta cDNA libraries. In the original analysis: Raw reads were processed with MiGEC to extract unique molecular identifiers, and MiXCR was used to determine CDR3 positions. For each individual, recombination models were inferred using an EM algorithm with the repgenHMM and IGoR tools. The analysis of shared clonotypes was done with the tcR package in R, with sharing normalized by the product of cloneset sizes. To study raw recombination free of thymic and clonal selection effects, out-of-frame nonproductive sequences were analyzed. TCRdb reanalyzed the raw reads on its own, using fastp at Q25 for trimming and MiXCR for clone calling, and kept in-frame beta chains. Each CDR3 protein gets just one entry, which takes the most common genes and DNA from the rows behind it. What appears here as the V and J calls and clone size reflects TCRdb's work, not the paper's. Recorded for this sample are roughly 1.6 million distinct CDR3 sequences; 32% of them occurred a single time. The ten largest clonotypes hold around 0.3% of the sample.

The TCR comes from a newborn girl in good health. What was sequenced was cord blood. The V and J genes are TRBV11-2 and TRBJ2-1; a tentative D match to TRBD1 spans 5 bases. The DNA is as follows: TGTGCCAGCAGCTTAAGACAGCTCCACAATGAGCAGTTCTTC. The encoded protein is CASSLRQLHNEQFF.